This TCR beta chain was retrieved from a study of blood T cells in healthy people across ages (dated by TCRdb to between 2014 and 2017). With respect to the entire study: In model experiments, template switching captured roughly one uniquely barcoded TCR beta cDNA molecule for every two T cells. Using the same blood draw, the study looked at two additional independent replicas of 1 million unique cDNA reads for two donors, one aged 18 to 29 and the other aged 80 or older. Four age groups were formed from the donors: young (average about 16 years), middle-aged (approximately 42), aged (roughly 58) and long-lived (approximately 78). Age-related changes in TCR beta repertoire diversity were measured in the study by deep sequencing normalized with unique cDNA molecular identifiers. To avoid experimental bias, donors of different ages were spread randomly across the sequencing lanes. General study outcomes and caveats: Since profiling was done on bulk unsorted PBMCs, naive and antigen-experienced compartments could not be conclusively compared. Because donor CMV infection status was unknown, age-related changes in expanded clonotypes were potentially confounded. Estimates of total diversity based on one million sequenced T cells were regarded as lower bounds and as underestimates. Observed TCR beta diversity correlated strongly with the percentage of naive T cells measured by flow cytometry. The long-lived group showed more naive CD4+ T cells, fewer expanded clones and increased TCR diversity than the aged group, suggesting age selection. Observed TCR beta diversity per million T cells fell roughly linearly with age, and a significant reduction was already apparent by age about 38.

The donors were 40 or so Caucasian individuals from Russia, aged roughly 6 to 90 years, who were systemically healthy. Each donor gave 8 to 10 milliliters of peripheral blood, drawn into EDTA-treated Vacutainer tubes. Ficoll-Paque density-gradient centrifugation was used to isolate PBMCs, with at least 6.5 million per sample. Trizol reagent was used to extract total RNA from PBMCs, with at least 5.5 micrograms per sample. Naive CD45RAhigh/CD27high T cell percentages were measured by flow cytometry on a PBMC aliquot from every donor. The method behind the library was 5' RACE. TCRdb records Illumina HiSeq 2500 as the sequencer. A second PCR of roughly 6 to 11 cycles was run with a J-beta primer mix and a sample-barcoded 5' primer. Each TCR beta cDNA molecule received a unique molecular identifier from a template-switch 5' adaptor carrying 12 random nucleotides. Each sample yielded at least 2.5 million CDR3-containing paired-end reads. First-strand cDNA was synthesized from all RNA with the Mint cDNA synthesis kit, primed by a TRBC-specific oligonucleotide. After uracil-DNA glycosylase treatment, a first 18-cycle PCR used universal primers M1SS and BC2_uni_R on all cDNA. The authors' pipeline ran thus. For normalization, 1 million high-quality reads were randomly selected from each sample, with every read carrying a distinct molecular identifier. Instead of being binned into consensus sequences, reads that shared molecular identifiers were thrown out. MiTCR, set to a Q25 quality threshold and the strictest error-elimination algorithm, was used for CDR3 identification, clonotype clustering and error correction. Lower-bound total TCR beta diversity was estimated with a nonparametric unseen species model using Euler transformation. The raw public data were reprocessed by TCRdb itself: fastp quality trimming at Q25, MiXCR clonotype calling, in-frame beta chains only. Rows are combined by CDR3 protein, so each entry shows the most common genes and DNA. The V and J calls reflect TCRdb's pipeline rather than the authors' work. Counted in this sample were approximately 600,000 distinct CDR3 sequences; 58% of them appeared once. 30% to 40% of the sample rests with the top ten.

The junction shows trimming of 6 bases on V and 0 bases on J, and the gene matches do not reach 5 bases of it. From the cysteine through the phenylalanine, the CDR3 covers 15 amino acids. Just CDR3 DNA is preserved here, 45 bases in frame from base 1. With respect to this clonotype: What antigen it recognizes has not been identified. Base qualities are not provided; no much larger clone lies one nucleotide away.

The clonotype was recovered from a man between 60 and 75 years old in good health. What was sequenced was blood. Recombination linked TRBV12-3 or TRBV12-4 to TRBJ1-5; TRBD1 lines up with 7 middle nucleotides. CDR3 sequence: CASRATGTSNQPQHF. Read as DNA, the sequence is TGTGCCAGCAGGGCGACAGGGACTAGCAATCAGCCCCAGCATTTT.